This passage covers 9 T cell receptor beta chains from one sample sequenced in a study of memory CD4+ T cells and cytomegalovirus serostatus. The sort gate was single viable CD3+CD4+CD8-CD45RO+ cells for memory CD4+ T cells. Clones were sequenced by immunoSEQ multiplex PCR, and TCRdb holds only the in-frame ones, with some missing. The sample records over 50,000 clones, more than 75% being singletons. The sequencing input was memory CD4+ T cells from blood. The receptors derive from an adult in good health and CMV-seronegative.

This clone was observed a few times. The CDR3 nucleotides read TGTGCCAGCAGCCAAGGTTCGCAGGGTGGAGCTGAAGCTTTCTTT. It translates to CASSQGSQGGAEAFF. The rearrangement joins TRBV4-2 to TRBJ1-1; D is perhaps TRBD1 (5 bases). Per the germline V gene, CDR1 is LGHNA and CDR2 is YNFKEQ. V was cut by 1 base and J by 6 bases, with 15 bases left in between. CDR3 size: 15 residues.

The chain uses TRBV4-1 and TRBJ2-3, with D maybe TRBD2 (6 bases). Germline V lookup: CDR1 MGHRA, CDR2 YSYEKL. CDR3 size: 16 residues. The V end lost 0 bases, the J end lost 2 bases, and 12 bases lay between the germline ends. CDR3 residues: CASSQEVGGATDTQYF. Written as DNA, the CDR3 is TGCGCCAGCAGCCAAGAGGTGGGGGGAGCCACAGATACGCAGTATTTT.

This clone was recorded only once. The V call is TRBV5-8, the J call TRBJ2-2, with D possibly TRBD1 on 6 matching bases. There are 15 residues in the CDR3. V was trimmed by 5 bases and J by 1 base, leaving 12 bases between them. Germline lookup yields CDR1 SGHTS and CDR2 YDEGEE. CDR3 sequence reads: CASRTGTKNTGELFF. The CDR3 coding sequence is TGTGCCAGCAGAACCGGGACAAAGAACACCGGGGAGCTGTTTTTT. The variable domain in full, completed from reference TRBV5-8 and TRBJ2-2, reads EAGVTQSPTHLIKTRGQQATLRCSPISGHTSVYWYQQALGLGLQFLLWYDEGEERNRGNFPPRFSGRQFPNYSSELNVNALELEDSALYLCASRTGTKNTGELFFGEGSRLTVL.

CDR3 sequence: CASSVGSTSGRNEQYF. The CDR3 DNA reads TGTGCCAGCAGCGTAGGATCGACTAGCGGGAGAAACGAGCAGTACTTC. The V gene is TRBV9, the J gene TRBJ2-7; 12 nucleotides match TRBD2. J gave up 5 bases and V 0 bases, and 6 bases lay outside the gene matches. This CDR3 has 16 residues. Germline CDR1 is SGDLS and CDR2 is YYNGEE.

The CDR3, as DNA: TGTGCCAGCAGCCGGTTCAGCTTGTCGGAGCAGTACTTC. Translating gives CASSRFSLSEQYF. This chain connects TRBV14 to TRBJ2-7, with D unclear. V lost 4 bases to trimming and J lost 7 bases, with 14 bases between them. Germline V CDR1 and CDR2: SGHDN, FVKESK. The CDR3 totals 13 residues.

This clone turned up a few times. CDR3: CAWSKPTRNTEAFF. The CDR3, as DNA: TGTGCCTGGAGTAAGCCGACCCGTAACACTGAAGCTTTCTTT. The chain couples TRBV30 to TRBJ1-1; D is unresolved. The CDR3 is 14 residues long. V lost 2 bases, J lost 2 bases, and 12 bases lay in between. The V gene's germline CDR1 is GTSNPN and CDR2 SVGIG (reference sequence).

The rearrangement uses TRBV25-1 and TRBJ2-7; no firm D call. The V gene's germline CDR1 is MGHDK and CDR2 SYGVNS. The CDR3 extends over 14 amino acids. V lost 5 bases and J 0 bases, leaving 11 bases between the germline ends. CDR3 sequence reads: CASSFRRNSYEQYF. The CDR3 DNA follows: TGTGCCAGCAGTTTCAGGCGGAACTCCTACGAGCAGTACTTC.

The genes are TRBV6-1 and TRBJ1-1; the D gene is possibly TRBD1 (6 bases). The CDR3 sequence is 14 residues long. Germline V gene data show CDR1 as MNHNS and CDR2 as SASEGT. Deletions cut 4 bases from V and 4 bases from J, with 13 bases between. CDR3 in amino acids: CASSGTELFTEAFF. The DNA for the CDR3 is TGTGCCAGCAGTGGGACAGAGCTCTTCACTGAAGCTTTCTTT.

This clone was seen more than once but under ten times. This chain links TRBV6-1 with TRBJ2-6, with D possibly TRBD1 on 5 matching bases. Trimming stripped 5 bases from V and 4 bases from J, with 12 bases between. The CDR3 consists of 15 residues. The germline CDR1 and CDR2 sequences are MNHNS and SASEGT. The DNA for the CDR3 is TGTGCCAGCAGTCCCGCTAAGGGGGGGGCCAACGTCCTGACTTTC. This encodes CASSPAKGGANVLTF.